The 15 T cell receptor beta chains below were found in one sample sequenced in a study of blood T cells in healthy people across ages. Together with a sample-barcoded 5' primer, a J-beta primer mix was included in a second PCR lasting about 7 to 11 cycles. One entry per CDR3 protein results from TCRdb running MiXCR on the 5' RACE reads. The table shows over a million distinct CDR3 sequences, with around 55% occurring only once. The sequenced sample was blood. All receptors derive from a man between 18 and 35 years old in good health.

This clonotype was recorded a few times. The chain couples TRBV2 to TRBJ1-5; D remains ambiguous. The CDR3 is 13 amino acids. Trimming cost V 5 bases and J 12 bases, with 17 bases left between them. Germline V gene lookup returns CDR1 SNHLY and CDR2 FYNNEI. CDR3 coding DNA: TGTGCCAGCAGTTCGGTGCGGCAGGACCGCCAGCATTTT. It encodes CASSSVRQDRQHF.

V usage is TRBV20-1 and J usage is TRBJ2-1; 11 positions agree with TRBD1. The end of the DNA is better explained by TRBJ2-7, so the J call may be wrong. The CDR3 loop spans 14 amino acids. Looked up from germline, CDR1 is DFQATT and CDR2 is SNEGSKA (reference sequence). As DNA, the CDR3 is TGCAGTGCTCAATTTCGGGACAGGGGGTACGAGCAGTACTTC. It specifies CSAQFRDRGYEQYF.

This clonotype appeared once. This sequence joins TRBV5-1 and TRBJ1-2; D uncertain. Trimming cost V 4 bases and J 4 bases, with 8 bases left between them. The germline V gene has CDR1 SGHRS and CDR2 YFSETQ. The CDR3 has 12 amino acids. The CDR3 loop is CASSNSSYGYTF. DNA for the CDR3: TGCGCCAGCAGCAACAGCTCCTATGGCTACACCTTC.

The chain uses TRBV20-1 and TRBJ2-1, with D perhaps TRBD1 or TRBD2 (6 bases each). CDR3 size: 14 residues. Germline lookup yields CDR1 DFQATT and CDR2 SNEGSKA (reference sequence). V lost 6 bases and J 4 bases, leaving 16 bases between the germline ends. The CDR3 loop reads CSAQPLGGYNEQFF. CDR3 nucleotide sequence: TGCAGTGCCCAGCCCCTAGGGGGGTACAATGAGCAGTTCTTC.

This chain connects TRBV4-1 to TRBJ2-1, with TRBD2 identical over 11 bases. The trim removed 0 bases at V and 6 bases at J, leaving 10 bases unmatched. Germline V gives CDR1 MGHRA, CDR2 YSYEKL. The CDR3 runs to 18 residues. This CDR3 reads CASSQESKLAGERNEQFF. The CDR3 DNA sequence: TGCGCCAGCAGCCAAGAATCCAAACTAGCGGGAGAACGCAATGAGCAGTTCTTC.

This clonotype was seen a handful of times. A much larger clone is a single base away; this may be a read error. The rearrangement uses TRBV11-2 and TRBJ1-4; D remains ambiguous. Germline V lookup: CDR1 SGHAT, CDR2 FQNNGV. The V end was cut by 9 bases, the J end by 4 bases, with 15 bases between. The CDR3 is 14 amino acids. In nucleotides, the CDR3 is TGTGCCAGTACCAAGGGATCAAATAATGAAAAACTGTTTTTT. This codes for CASTKGSNNEKLFF.

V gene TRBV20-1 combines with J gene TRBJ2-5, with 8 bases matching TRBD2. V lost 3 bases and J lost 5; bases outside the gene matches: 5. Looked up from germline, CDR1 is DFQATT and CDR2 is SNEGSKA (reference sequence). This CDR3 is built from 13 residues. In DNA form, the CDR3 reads TGCAGTGCTAGGATTAGCGGGGTGGAGACCCAGTACTTC. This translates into CSARISGVETQYF.

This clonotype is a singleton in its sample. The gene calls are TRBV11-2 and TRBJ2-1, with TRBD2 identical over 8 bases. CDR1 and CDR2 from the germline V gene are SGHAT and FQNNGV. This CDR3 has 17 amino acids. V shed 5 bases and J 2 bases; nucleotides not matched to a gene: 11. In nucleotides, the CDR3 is TGTGCCAGCAGCCCGGCGGGGCGGGGGGACCCCTACAATGAGCAGTTCTTC. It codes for CASSPAGRGDPYNEQFF.

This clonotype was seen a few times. CDR3 in amino acids: CSAGQGGSGQQPQHF. CDR3 DNA: TGCAGTGCTGGGCAGGGAGGGTCGGGGCAACAGCCCCAGCATTTT. The chain has TRBV20-1 and TRBJ1-5, with D maybe TRBD1 (5 bases). With 5 bases removed from V and 7 bases from J, the gap between germline ends came to 21 bases. This CDR3 is built from 15 residues. Germline CDR1 is DFQATT and CDR2 is SNEGSKA (reference sequence).

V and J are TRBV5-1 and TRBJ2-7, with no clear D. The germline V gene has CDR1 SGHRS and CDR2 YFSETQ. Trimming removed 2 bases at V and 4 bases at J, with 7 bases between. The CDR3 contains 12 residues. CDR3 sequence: CASSFNGYEQYF. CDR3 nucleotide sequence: TGCGCCAGCAGCTTTAACGGATACGAGCAGTACTTC.

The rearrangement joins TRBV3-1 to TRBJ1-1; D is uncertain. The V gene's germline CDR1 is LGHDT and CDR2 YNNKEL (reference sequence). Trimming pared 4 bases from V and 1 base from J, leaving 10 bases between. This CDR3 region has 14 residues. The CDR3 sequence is CASSRTRQNTEAFF. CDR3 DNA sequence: TGTGCCAGCAGCCGTACCCGACAGAACACTGAAGCTTTCTTT.

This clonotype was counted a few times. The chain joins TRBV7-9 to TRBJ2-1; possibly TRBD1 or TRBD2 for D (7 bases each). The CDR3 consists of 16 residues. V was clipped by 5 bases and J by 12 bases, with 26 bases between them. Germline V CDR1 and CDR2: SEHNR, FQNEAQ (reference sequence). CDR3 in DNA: TGTGCCAGCAGCCTATTAGGGAGGGGCGACAGGGAATCGCAGTTCTTC. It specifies CASSLLGRGDRESQFF.

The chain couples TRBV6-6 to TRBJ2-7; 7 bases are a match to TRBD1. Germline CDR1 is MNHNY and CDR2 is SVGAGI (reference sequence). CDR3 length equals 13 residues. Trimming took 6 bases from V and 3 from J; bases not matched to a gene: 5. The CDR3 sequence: CASRNTGVYEQYF. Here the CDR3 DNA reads TGTGCCAGCAGAAACACAGGGGTCTACGAGCAGTACTTC.

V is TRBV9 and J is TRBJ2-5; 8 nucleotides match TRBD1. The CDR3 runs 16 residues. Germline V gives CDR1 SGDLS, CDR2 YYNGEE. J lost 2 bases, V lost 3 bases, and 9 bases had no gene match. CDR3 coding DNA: TGTGCCAGCAGCGGGACAGGGTTACGAGGGCAAGAGACCCAGTACTTC. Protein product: CASSGTGLRGQETQYF.

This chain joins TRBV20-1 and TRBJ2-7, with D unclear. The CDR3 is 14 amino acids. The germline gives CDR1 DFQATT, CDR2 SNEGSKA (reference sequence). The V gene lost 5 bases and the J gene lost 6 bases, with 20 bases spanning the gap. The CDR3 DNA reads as TGCAGTGCTCCATCAGGCGGCAGACCGCGCGAGCAGTACTTC. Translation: CSAPSGGRPREQYF.